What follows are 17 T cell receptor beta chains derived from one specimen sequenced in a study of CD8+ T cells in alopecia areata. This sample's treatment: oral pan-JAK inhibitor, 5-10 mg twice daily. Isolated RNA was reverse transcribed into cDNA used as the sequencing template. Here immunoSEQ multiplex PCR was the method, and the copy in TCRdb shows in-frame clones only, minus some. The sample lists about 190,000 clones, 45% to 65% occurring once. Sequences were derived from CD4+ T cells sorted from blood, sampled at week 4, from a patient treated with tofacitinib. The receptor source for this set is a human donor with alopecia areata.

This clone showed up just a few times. As DNA, the CDR3 is TGTGCCAGCACAGCGGGAGGGCCTTCAGATACGCAGTATTTT. Its protein product is CASTAGGPSDTQYF. The chain couples TRBV18 to TRBJ2-3; TRBD2 matches 10 bases. V trimming: 8 bases; J trimming: 4 bases; junction bases outside the gene matches: 6. Germline V CDR1 and CDR2: KGHSH, LQKENI. CDR3 size: 14 residues.

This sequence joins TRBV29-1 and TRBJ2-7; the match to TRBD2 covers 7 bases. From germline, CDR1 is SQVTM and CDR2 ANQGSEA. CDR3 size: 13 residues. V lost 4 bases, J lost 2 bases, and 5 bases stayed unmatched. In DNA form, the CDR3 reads TGCAGCGTTGGGCGGGCGGGAGCCTACGAGCAGTACTTC. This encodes CSVGRAGAYEQYF.

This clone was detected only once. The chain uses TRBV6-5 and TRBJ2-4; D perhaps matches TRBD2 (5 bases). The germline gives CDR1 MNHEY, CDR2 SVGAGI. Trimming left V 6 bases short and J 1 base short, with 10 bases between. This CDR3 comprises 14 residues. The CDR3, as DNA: TGTGCCAGCAGCCCATGGGAGGCCAAAAACATTCAGTACTTC. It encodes CASSPWEAKNIQYF.

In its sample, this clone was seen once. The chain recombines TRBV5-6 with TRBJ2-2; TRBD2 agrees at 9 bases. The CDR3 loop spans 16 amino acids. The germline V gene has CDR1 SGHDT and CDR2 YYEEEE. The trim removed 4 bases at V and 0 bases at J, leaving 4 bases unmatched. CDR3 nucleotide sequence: TGTGCCAGCAGCCACAGACTAGCGGCGAACACCGGGGAGCTGTTTTTT. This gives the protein CASSHRLAANTGELFF. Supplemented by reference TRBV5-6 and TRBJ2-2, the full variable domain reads DAGVTQSPTHLIKTRGQQVTLRCSPKSGHDTVSWYQQALGQGPQFIFQYYEEEERQRGNFPDRFSGHQFPNYSSELNVNALLLGDSALYLCASSHRLAANTGELFFGEGSRLTVL.

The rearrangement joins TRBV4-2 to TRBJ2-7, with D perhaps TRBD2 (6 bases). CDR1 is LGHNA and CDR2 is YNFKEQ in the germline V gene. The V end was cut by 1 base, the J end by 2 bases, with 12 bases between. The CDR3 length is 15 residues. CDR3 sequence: CASSQGWEDPYEQYF. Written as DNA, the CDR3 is TGTGCCAGCAGCCAAGGGTGGGAGGACCCCTACGAGCAGTACTTC.

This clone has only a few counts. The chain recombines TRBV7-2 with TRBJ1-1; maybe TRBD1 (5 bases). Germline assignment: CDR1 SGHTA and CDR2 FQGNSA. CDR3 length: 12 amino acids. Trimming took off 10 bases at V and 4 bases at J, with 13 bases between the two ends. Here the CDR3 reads CATGTRGTEAFF. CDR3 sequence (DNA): TGTGCCACCGGTACAAGGGGCACTGAAGCTTTCTTT.

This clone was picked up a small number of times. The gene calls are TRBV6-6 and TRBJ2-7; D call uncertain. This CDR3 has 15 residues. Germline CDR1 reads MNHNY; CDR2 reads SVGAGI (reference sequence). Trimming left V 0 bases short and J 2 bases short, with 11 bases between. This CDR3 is CASSYSGSPTYEQYF. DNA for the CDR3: TGTGCCAGCAGTTACTCCGGTTCCCCCACCTACGAGCAGTACTTC.

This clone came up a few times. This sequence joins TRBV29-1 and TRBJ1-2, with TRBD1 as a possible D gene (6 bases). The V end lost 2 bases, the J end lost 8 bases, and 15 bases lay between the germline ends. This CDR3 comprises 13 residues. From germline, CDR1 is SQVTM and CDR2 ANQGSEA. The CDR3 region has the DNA TGCAGCGTTGAAATCGCTACAGGGACCGGCTACACCTTC. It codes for CSVEIATGTGYTF. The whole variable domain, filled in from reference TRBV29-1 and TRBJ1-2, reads SAVISQKPSRDICQRGTSLTIQCQVDSQVTMMFWYRQQPGQSLTLIATANQGSEATYESGFVIDKFPISRPNLTFSTLTVSNMSPEDSSIYLCSVEIATGTGYTFGSGTRLTVV.

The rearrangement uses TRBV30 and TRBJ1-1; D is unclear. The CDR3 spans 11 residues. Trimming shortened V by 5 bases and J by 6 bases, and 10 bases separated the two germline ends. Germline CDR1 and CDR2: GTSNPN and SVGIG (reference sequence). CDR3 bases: TGTGCCTGGGCCCGTGGGGCTGAAGCTTTCTTT. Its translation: CAWARGAEAFF.

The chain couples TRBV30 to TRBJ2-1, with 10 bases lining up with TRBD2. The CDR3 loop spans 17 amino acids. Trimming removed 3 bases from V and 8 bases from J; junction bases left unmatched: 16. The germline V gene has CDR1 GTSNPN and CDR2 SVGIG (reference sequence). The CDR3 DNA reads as TGTGCCTGGAGAGACAGCTCCGTAGCGGGAGGCCTCTATGAGCAGTTCTTC. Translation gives CAWRDSSVAGGLYEQFF.

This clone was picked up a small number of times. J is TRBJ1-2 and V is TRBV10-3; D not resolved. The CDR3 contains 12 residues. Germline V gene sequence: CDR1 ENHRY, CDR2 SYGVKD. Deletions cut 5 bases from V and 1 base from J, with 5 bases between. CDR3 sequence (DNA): TGTGCCATCAGTCACCGTAACTATGGCTACACCTTC. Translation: CAISHRNYGYTF.

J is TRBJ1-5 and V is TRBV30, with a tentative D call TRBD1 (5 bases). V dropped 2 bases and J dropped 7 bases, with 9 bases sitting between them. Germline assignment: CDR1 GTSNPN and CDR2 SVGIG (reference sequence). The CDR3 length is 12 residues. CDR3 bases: TGTGCCTGGAGTAGGGGAGAGCAGCCCCAGCATTTT. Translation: CAWSRGEQPQHF.

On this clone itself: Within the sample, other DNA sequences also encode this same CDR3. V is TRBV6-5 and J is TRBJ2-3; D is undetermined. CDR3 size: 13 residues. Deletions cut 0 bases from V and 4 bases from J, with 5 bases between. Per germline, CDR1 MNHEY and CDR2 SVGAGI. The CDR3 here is CASSYSGADTQYF. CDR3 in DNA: TGTGCCAGCAGTTACTCTGGGGCAGATACGCAGTATTTT.

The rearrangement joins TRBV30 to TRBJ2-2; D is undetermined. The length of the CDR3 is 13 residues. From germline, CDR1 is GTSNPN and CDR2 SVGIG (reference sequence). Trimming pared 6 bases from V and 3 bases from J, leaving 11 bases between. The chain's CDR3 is CACQFGYTGELFF. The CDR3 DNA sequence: TGTGCCTGCCAGTTCGGATACACCGGGGAGCTGTTTTTT.

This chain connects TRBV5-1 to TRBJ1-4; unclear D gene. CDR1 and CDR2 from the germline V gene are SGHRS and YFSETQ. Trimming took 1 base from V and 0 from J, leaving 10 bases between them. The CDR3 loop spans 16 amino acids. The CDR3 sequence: CASSLNQATTNEKLFF. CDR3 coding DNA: TGCGCCAGCAGCTTGAATCAGGCGACAACTAATGAAAAACTGTTTTTT. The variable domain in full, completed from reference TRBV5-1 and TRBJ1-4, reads KAGVTQTPRYLIKTRGQQVTLSCSPISGHRSVSWYQQTPGQGLQFLFEYFSETQRNKGNFPGRFSGRQFSNSRSEMNVSTLELGDSALYLCASSLNQATTNEKLFFGSGTQLSVL.

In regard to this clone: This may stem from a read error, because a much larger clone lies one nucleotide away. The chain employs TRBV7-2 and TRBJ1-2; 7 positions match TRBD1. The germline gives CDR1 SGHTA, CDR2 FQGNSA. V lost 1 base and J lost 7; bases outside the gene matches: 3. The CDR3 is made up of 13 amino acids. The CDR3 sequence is CASSLETGRGYTF. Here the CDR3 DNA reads TGTGCCAGCAGCTTAGAGACAGGGCGTGGCTACACCTTC. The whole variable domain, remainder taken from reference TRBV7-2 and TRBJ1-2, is GAGVSQSPSNKVTEKGKDVELRCDPISGHTALYWYRQSLGQGLEFLIYFQGNSAPDKSGLPSDRFSAERTGGSVSTLTIQRTQQEDSAVYLCASSLETGRGYTFGSGTRLTVV.

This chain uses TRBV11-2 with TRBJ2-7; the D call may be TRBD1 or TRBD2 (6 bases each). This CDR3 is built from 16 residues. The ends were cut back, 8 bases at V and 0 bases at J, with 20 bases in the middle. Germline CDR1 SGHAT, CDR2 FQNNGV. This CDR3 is CASERGETRSSYEQYF. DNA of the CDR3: TGTGCCAGCGAAAGGGGGGAAACCAGGAGCTCCTACGAGCAGTACTTC.